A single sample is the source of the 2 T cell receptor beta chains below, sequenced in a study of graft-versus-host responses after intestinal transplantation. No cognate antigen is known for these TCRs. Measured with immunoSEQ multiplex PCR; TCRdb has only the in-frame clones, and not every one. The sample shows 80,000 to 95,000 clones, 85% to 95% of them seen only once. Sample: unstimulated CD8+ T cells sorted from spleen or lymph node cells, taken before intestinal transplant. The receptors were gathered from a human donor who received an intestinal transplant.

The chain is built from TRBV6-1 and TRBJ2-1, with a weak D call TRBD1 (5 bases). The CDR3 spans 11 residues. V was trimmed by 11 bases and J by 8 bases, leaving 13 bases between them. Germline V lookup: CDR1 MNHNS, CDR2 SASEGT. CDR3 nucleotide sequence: TGTGCCCTTAGGCAGGGTGATGAGCAGTTCTTC. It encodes CALRQGDEQFF.

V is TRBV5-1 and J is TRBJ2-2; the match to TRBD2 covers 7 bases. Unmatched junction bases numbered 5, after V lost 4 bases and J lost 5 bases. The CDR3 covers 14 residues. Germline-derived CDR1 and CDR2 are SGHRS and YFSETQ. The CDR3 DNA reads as TGCGCCAGCAGCCCGGGACTAAAAACCGGGGAGCTGTTTTTT. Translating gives CASSPGLKTGELFF.